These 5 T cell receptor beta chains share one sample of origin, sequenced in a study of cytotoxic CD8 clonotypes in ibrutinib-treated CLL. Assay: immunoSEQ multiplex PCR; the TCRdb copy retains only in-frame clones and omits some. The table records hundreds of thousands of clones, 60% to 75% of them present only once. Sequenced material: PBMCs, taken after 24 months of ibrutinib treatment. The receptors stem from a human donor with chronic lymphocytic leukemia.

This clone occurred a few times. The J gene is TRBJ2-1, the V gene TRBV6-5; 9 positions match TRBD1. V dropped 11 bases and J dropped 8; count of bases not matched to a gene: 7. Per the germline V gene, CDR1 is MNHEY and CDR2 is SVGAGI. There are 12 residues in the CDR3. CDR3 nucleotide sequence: TGTGCCGTAGGACAGGGGAGGGATGAGCAGTTCTTC. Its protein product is CAVGQGRDEQFF.

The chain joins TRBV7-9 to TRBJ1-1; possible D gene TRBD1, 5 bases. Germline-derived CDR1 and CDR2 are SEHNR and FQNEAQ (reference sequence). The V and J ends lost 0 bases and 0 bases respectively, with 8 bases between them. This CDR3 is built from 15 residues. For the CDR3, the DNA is TGTGCCAGCAGCTTAGCAGGCAGGGTGAACACTGAAGCTTTCTTT. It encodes CASSLAGRVNTEAFF.

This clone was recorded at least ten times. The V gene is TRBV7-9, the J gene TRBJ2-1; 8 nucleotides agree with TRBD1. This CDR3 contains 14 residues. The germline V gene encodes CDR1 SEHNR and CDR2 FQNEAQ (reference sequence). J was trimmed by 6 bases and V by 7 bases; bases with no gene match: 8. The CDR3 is CASKGTGPTNEQFF. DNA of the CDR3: TGTGCCAGCAAGGGGACAGGTCCTACCAATGAGCAGTTCTTC.

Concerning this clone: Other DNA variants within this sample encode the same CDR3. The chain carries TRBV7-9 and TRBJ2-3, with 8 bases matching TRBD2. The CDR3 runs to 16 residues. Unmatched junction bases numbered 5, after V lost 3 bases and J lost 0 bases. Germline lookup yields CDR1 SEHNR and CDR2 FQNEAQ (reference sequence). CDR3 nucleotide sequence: TGTGCCAGCAGCTTGGGGGCTAGCGGGAGCACAGATACGCAGTATTTT. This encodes CASSLGASGSTDTQYF.

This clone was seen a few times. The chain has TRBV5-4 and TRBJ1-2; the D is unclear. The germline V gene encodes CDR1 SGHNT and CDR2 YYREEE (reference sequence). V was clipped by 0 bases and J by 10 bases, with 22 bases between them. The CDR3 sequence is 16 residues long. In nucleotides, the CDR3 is TGTGCCAGCAGCTTGGCTGGTGGGTCACGGGATGCCGACTACACCTTC. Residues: CASSLAGGSRDADYTF.